This passage covers 24 T cell receptor beta chains from one sample sequenced in a study of T cell changes during pregnancy in multiple sclerosis. Clones were read by immunoSEQ multiplex PCR, and TCRdb kept only the in-frame ones, dropping some. The table lists roughly 87,000 clones, about 93% of them singletons. Sequenced material: peripheral blood, taken in the third trimester of pregnancy. The receptors shown here come from a female donor in good health, enrolled as a control in a pregnancy study.

Only one count was recorded for this clone. The chain is built from TRBV5-1 and TRBJ1-4; tentative D call: TRBD1 (5 bases). Germline values: CDR1 SGHRS, CDR2 YFSETQ. The germline V and J ends were trimmed by 2 bases and 7 bases, with 12 bases remaining between them. The CDR3 length is 14 residues. CDR3 DNA: TGCGCCAGCAGCTTAGGGGTCACTCGTGAAAAACTGTTTTTT. Residues: CASSLGVTREKLFF.

V is TRBV7-2 and J is TRBJ2-1; possibly TRBD2 for D (6 bases). The ends were cut back, 6 bases at V and 8 bases at J, with 17 bases in the middle. Germline V gene sequence: CDR1 SGHTA, CDR2 FQGNSA. The CDR3 runs to 14 residues. The CDR3 loop is CASRQYRLDYEQFF. The CDR3 DNA reads as TGTGCCAGCAGACAATATCGACTAGATTATGAGCAGTTCTTC.

This clone was seen only once. The gene calls are TRBV2 and TRBJ2-5; D perhaps matches TRBD2 (6 bases). Trimming left V 0 bases short and J 7 bases short, with 15 bases between. The V gene's germline CDR1 is SNHLY and CDR2 FYNNEI. The CDR3 extends over 15 amino acids. DNA for the CDR3: TGTGCCAGCAGTGAAGCGGGAGGCAGGGAGGTGACCCAGTACTTC. Amino acids: CASSEAGGREVTQYF.

A single count supports this clone. CDR3 sequence: CASSFNGLAYEQYF. The CDR3 nucleotides read TGTGCCAGTAGTTTTAACGGACTGGCCTACGAGCAGTACTTC. The chain recombines TRBV19 with TRBJ2-7; maybe TRBD2 (5 bases). Germline V CDR1 and CDR2: LNHDA, SQIVND (reference sequence). This CDR3 is built from 14 residues. V shed 5 bases and J shed 2 bases, with 13 bases lying between them.

The V and J genes are TRBV30 and TRBJ2-7; no reliable D call. This CDR3 has 12 residues. From germline, CDR1 is GTSNPN and CDR2 SVGIG (reference sequence). V lost 2 bases and J lost 0, with 5 bases in between. Here the CDR3 DNA reads TGTGCCTGGAGTACGGTCTCCTACGAGCAGTACTTC. Its protein product is CAWSTVSYEQYF.

V gene TRBV29-1 combines with J gene TRBJ1-3, with D hard to call. V shed 4 bases and J shed 1 base, with 5 bases lying between them. Germline lookup yields CDR1 SQVTM and CDR2 ANQGSEA. The CDR3 length is 12 residues. The CDR3 DNA reads TGCAGCGTTGTGGCTTCTGGAAACACCATATATTTT. Its translation: CSVVASGNTIYF.

V usage is TRBV6-4 and J usage is TRBJ2-7; 8 bases line up with TRBD2. V shed 6 bases and J 2 bases; nucleotides not matched to a gene: 12. There are 16 residues in the CDR3. CDR1 is MRHNA and CDR2 is SNTAGT in the germline V gene. CDR3 sequence: CASRTMEREKPYEQYF. The DNA for the CDR3 is TGTGCCAGCAGGACAATGGAGCGGGAGAAGCCCTACGAGCAGTACTTC.

CDR3 DNA sequence: TGTGCCAGCAGTTTTCGGAGCACTGAAGCTTTCTTT. This gives the protein CASSFRSTEAFF. The J gene is TRBJ1-1, the V gene TRBV28; the D is unclear. Trimming took off 3 bases at V and 4 bases at J, with 6 bases between the two ends. CDR3 length equals 12 residues. The germline V gene encodes CDR1 MDHEN and CDR2 SYDVKM.

The rearrangement joins TRBV6-1 to TRBJ1-1; maybe TRBD1 (5 bases). V dropped 2 bases and J dropped 2 bases, with 12 bases sitting between them. Germline V CDR1 and CDR2: MNHNS, SASEGT. The CDR3 is 15 residues long. The CDR3 loop reads CASSELSRANTEAFF. The CDR3 DNA follows: TGTGCCAGCAGTGAACTCAGCAGGGCCAACACTGAAGCTTTCTTT.

The chain is built from TRBV27 and TRBJ2-1; 7 bases map to TRBD1. The CDR3 spans 12 residues. The ends lost 5 bases at V and 12 bases at J; junction bases unmatched: 7. The V gene's germline CDR1 is MNHEY and CDR2 SMNVEV (reference sequence). CDR3 loop: CASSPSGGRQFF. The CDR3 DNA follows: TGTGCCAGCAGTCCCTCAGGGGGTAGGCAGTTCTTC.

The chain uses TRBV10-3 and TRBJ2-7; TRBD2 agrees at 8 bases. V lost 5 bases, J lost 3 bases, and 6 bases stayed unmatched. Germline loops: CDR1 ENHRY, CDR2 SYGVKD. The CDR3 loop spans 14 amino acids. The CDR3 region has the DNA TGTGCCATCAGTACAGAGCGGGAGAGCTACGAGCAGTACTTC. This sequence encodes CAISTERESYEQYF.

This chain connects TRBV7-9 to TRBJ2-7, with D possibly matching TRBD2 (5 bases). The CDR3 runs to 15 residues. V was clipped by 1 base and J by 2 bases, with 12 bases between them. CDR1 and CDR2 from the germline V gene are SEHNR and FQNEAQ (reference sequence). The CDR3 DNA is TGTGCCAGCAGCTTAGTAATCGCGGGCACCTACGAGCAGTACTTC. This translates into CASSLVIAGTYEQYF.

The genes are TRBV5-1 and TRBJ2-7; a weak D match, TRBD1 (5 bases). CDR1 and CDR2 (germline): SGHRS, YFSETQ. The CDR3 is 14 amino acids. Deletions cut 4 bases from V and 2 bases from J, with 13 bases between. In DNA form, the CDR3 reads TGCGCCAGCAGCGTTGACAGAAGTCCCTACGAGCAGTACTTC. Protein: CASSVDRSPYEQYF. The whole variable domain, remainder taken from reference TRBV5-1 and TRBJ2-7, is KAGVTQTPRYLIKTRGQQVTLSCSPISGHRSVSWYQQTPGQGLQFLFEYFSETQRNKGNFPGRFSGRQFSNSRSEMNVSTLELGDSALYLCASSVDRSPYEQYFGPGTRLTVT.

V gene TRBV5-1 combines with J gene TRBJ2-1; 7 nucleotides align to TRBD1. Germline V gene lookup returns CDR1 SGHRS and CDR2 YFSETQ. With V trimmed by 0 bases and J by 2 bases, 2 bases remained unmatched. The CDR3 has 15 residues. Here the CDR3 DNA reads TGCGCCAGCAGCTTGGGACAGGGAACCTACAATGAGCAGTTCTTC. The encoded protein is CASSLGQGTYNEQFF.

The chain combines TRBV28 with TRBJ1-5; no firm D call. Germline CDR1 reads MDHEN; CDR2 reads SYDVKM. The CDR3 loop spans 15 amino acids. Between the trimmed V and J ends, which lost 5 bases and 3 bases, there was a span of 14 bases. Written as DNA, the CDR3 is TGTGCCAGCAGTCCAGGCGGGCGGGTCAATCAGCCCCAGCATTTT. This gives the protein CASSPGGRVNQPQHF.

The chain has TRBV18 and TRBJ2-7, with 9 bases identical to TRBD2. V lost 2 bases to trimming and J lost 3 bases; unmatched junction nucleotides: 2. This CDR3 contains 14 residues. Germline values: CDR1 KGHSH, CDR2 LQKENI. For the CDR3, the DNA is TGTGCCAGCTCACCAGGTAGCGGGAGCTACGAGCAGTACTTC. Residues: CASSPGSGSYEQYF.

This sequence joins TRBV7-9 and TRBJ1-3, with D maybe TRBD1 (5 bases). V lost 5 bases and J 4 bases, leaving 12 bases between the germline ends. This CDR3 is built from 14 residues. The germline gives CDR1 SEHNR, CDR2 FQNEAQ (reference sequence). The CDR3 sequence: CASSQARQGNTIYF. The DNA of the CDR3 is TGTGCCAGCAGCCAAGCAAGACAGGGAAACACCATATATTTT.

The V call is TRBV25-1, the J call TRBJ1-3; the D gene is possibly TRBD1 (5 bases). This CDR3 comprises 14 residues. V was trimmed by 6 bases and J by 5 bases, leaving 14 bases between them. Looked up from germline, CDR1 is MGHDK and CDR2 is SYGVNS. This CDR3 is CASSDLGVRNTIYF. Here the CDR3 DNA reads TGTGCCAGCAGCGACCTAGGGGTACGAAACACCATATATTTT.

In DNA form, the CDR3 reads TGCGCCAGCAGCTTGGAGGCGGGGGCTAGGGTTTTAATCGCTGAAGCTTTCTTT. Residues: CASSLEAGARVLIAEAFF. The rearrangement links TRBV5-1 to TRBJ1-1; D is perhaps TRBD1 (6 bases). In germline, CDR1 is SGHRS, CDR2 YFSETQ. Between the trimmed V and J ends, which lost 0 bases and 6 bases, there was a span of 24 bases. The CDR3 contains 18 residues.

The V gene is TRBV27, the J gene TRBJ2-7; 7 bases agree with TRBD1. The CDR3 contains 15 residues. Germline assignment: CDR1 MNHEY and CDR2 SMNVEV (reference sequence). V dropped 6 bases and J dropped 2; count of bases not matched to a gene: 10. This CDR3 is CASSQHLQGTYEQYF. CDR3 DNA sequence: TGTGCCAGCAGCCAACATTTACAGGGGACCTACGAGCAGTACTTC.

V gene TRBV5-1 combines with J gene TRBJ2-1; a possible D gene is TRBD1 (5 bases). CDR1 is SGHRS, CDR2 YFSETQ, per germline. The V end was cut by 0 bases, the J end by 5 bases, with 9 bases between. The CDR3 runs 14 residues. CDR3 sequence reads: CASSLVGPDNEQFF. The CDR3 bases are TGCGCCAGCAGCTTGGTGGGGCCGGACAATGAGCAGTTCTTC.

J is TRBJ1-1 and V is TRBV5-1; no firm D call. Germline values: CDR1 SGHRS, CDR2 YFSETQ. V lost 0 bases to trimming and J lost 7 bases, with 16 bases between them. The CDR3 contains 15 residues. Written as DNA, the CDR3 is TGCGCCAGCAGCTTGGTTGGCGGTGGTTTCGTTGAAGCTTTCTTT. This encodes CASSLVGGGFVEAFF.

J is TRBJ2-7 and V is TRBV6-1, with D hard to call. In germline, CDR1 is MNHNS, CDR2 SASEGT. The CDR3 runs to 16 residues. V was shortened by 1 base and J by 5 bases, with 18 bases between the two germline ends. Here the CDR3 reads CASSEDESPQANEQYF. The CDR3 DNA follows: TGTGCCAGCAGTGAAGACGAGAGTCCTCAGGCCAACGAGCAGTACTTC.

The CDR3 region is CASSPRDRVAYEQYF. CDR3 coding DNA: TGTGCCAGCAGCCCCAGGGACAGGGTCGCCTACGAGCAGTACTTC. The rearrangement links TRBV28 to TRBJ2-7; TRBD1 matches 9 bases. Germline CDR1 MDHEN, CDR2 SYDVKM. V was clipped by 6 bases and J by 2 bases; unmatched bases: 8. There are 15 residues in the CDR3. The full variable domain, rest sourced from reference TRBV28 and TRBJ2-7, is DVKVTQSSRYLVKRTGEKVFLECVQDMDHENMFWYRQDPGLGLRLIYFSYDVKMKEKGDIPEGYSVSREKKERFSLILESASTNQTSMYLCASSPRDRVAYEQYFGPGTRLTVT.